A single TCR beta chain is shown here with its context. The clone's antigen remains unknown. No base quality values were provided; no much bigger clone lies one nucleotide off. Receptors were amplified or captured by the immunoSEQ multiplex PCR assay. TCRdb provides this immuneACCESS table in a form limited to in-frame rearrangements. Some clones are lacking; in checked studies, under half of them reflect an unresolved V gene, and why the rest are absent is not known. The sample records over 90,000 clones, roughly 92% of which are singletons. The ten largest account for roughly 0.99% of the sample. The sample is drawn from a study of T cell changes during pregnancy in multiple sclerosis (dated by TCRdb to between 2018 and 2020). Regarding the study in general: Changes in the T cell repertoire over the course of pregnancy were examined in this study in women with multiple sclerosis.

The TCR was taken from a female donor with multiple sclerosis, enrolled in a pregnancy study. The sequencing here drew on peripheral blood, taken after pregnancy.

The CDR3 amino acid sequence is: CASSYILAGDNEQFF. The DNA sequence follows: TGTGCCAGCAGCTATATACTAGCGGGAGACAATGAGCAGTTCTTC. The V and J genes are TRBV7-9 and TRBJ2-1; TRBD2 aligns with 11 central bases. Based on the germline V gene (reference sequence), the CDR1 and CDR2 sequences are SEHNR and FQNEAQ. V loses 4 bases at its end and J loses 5 bases; junction bases beyond the gene matches: 4. The CDR3 measures 15 amino acids from cysteine to phenylalanine. The CDR3 DNA has 45 bases and is translated from base 1.